This TCR beta chain was obtained from a study of blood T cell repertoires in COVID-19. Study details: Samples came from the United States, Italy and Spain, spanning acute and convalescent COVID-19. The analysed material was cDNA or gDNA that came from T cells, B-cell-depleted T cells, or PBMCs.

Study processing details: Quantification of nucleated cells was approximated via reference gene primer amplification. Generated by immunoSEQ multiplex PCR, the TCRdb table keeps only in-frame clones and is missing some. For V, J and clone size, that table is used; D and trimming come from the DNA. The table shows some 250,000 clones, with roughly 85% occurring only once. CDR3 length: 14 amino acids. The germline CDR1 and CDR2 sequences are MNHEY and SVGAGI. Between the trimmed V and J ends, which lost 7 bases and 8 bases, there was a span of 17 bases. The sequence was obtained from a young man who had recovered from COVID-19. The chain links TRBV6-5 to TRBJ1-4; tentative D call: TRBD1 (6 bases). Sequenced input: peripheral blood. The CDR3 spells CASNLAGVGEKLFF. DNA of the CDR3: TGTGCCAGCAACCTCGCAGGGGTTGGAGAAAAACTGTTTTTT.